The rows below give T cell receptor beta chains drawn from one sample of a study of T cell repertoires in cytomegalovirus infection. Each CDR3 protein is one row after TCRdb ran MiXCR on the reads. The data hold 200,000 to 300,000 distinct CDR3 sequences, with approximately 9.2% observed a single time. The specimen sequenced was PBMCs. The receptors were sampled from a human donor in good health (CMV status not recorded). Some clones in this sample may be carry-over from other donors' samples. Both conserved end residues are part of each CDR3. The D gene is left open where the match is weak. Size tells how often a clone was seen (once, few, many) or the class of an expanded clone, and some rows leave it out.

d_call: .
v_call: TRBV7-2
j_call: TRBJ2-3
clone_size: many
cdr3_aa: CASSRGDTQYF
cdr3_nt: TGTGCCAGCAGCCGTGGGGATACGCAGTATTTT

d_call: .
v_call: TRBV12-3/TRBV12-4
j_call: TRBJ1-3
clone_size: few
cdr3_aa: CASVGRDIGPNTIYF
cdr3_nt: TGTGCCAGCGTCGGCCGGGACATTGGCCCAAACACCATATATTTT

d_call: .
v_call: TRBV7-2
j_call: TRBJ1-1
clone_size: many
cdr3_aa: CASSLDGGWDTEAFF
cdr3_nt: TGTGCCAGCAGCTTAGATGGGGGGTGGGACACTGAAGCTTTCTTT

d_call: .
v_call: TRBV27
j_call: TRBJ1-6
clone_size: many
cdr3_aa: CASSFSWVDSPLHF
cdr3_nt: TGTGCCAGCAGTTTTAGCTGGGTTGATTCACCCCTCCACTTT

d_call: .
v_call: TRBV7-2
j_call: TRBJ2-5
clone_size: many
cdr3_aa: CASSPWASTQYF
cdr3_nt: TGTGCCAGCAGCCCATGGGCCTCGACCCAGTACTTC

d_call: .
v_call: TRBV6-5
j_call: TRBJ2-7
clone_size: many
cdr3_aa: CASSYSIPRDRPHEQYF
cdr3_nt: TGTGCCAGCAGTTACTCTATACCTAGGGACCGACCCCACGAGCAGTACTTC

d_call: .
v_call: TRBV7-9
j_call: TRBJ1-5
clone_size: many
cdr3_aa: CASSHDSSNQPQHF
cdr3_nt: TGTGCCAGCAGCCACGACAGTAGCAATCAGCCCCAGCATTTT

d_call: .
v_call: TRBV29-1
j_call: TRBJ1-2
clone_size: .
cdr3_aa: CSVLLSSQIGYTF
cdr3_nt: TGCAGCGTCCTATTGAGTTCCCAGATTGGCTACACCTTC

d_call: TRBD1
v_call: TRBV20-1
j_call: TRBJ2-3
clone_size: .
cdr3_aa: CSATPGQGGDTQYF
cdr3_nt: TGCAGTGCTACTCCGGGACAGGGAGGGGATACGCAGTATTTT

d_call: .
v_call: TRBV20-1
j_call: TRBJ1-1
clone_size: .
cdr3_aa: CSARWTVEAFF
cdr3_nt: TGCAGTGCTAGATGGACAGTTGAGGCTTTCTTT

d_call: TRBD2
v_call: TRBV12-3/TRBV12-4
j_call: TRBJ2-7
clone_size: many
cdr3_aa: CASSSAGGGSYEQYF
cdr3_nt: TGTGCCAGCAGTTCCGCTGGGGGGGGCTCCTACGAGCAGTACTTC

d_call: .
v_call: TRBV27
j_call: TRBJ2-5
clone_size: .
cdr3_aa: CASSLIFKGVRETQYF
cdr3_nt: TGTGCCAGCAGTTTGATTTTTAAAGGGGTCCGGGAGACCCAGTACTTC

d_call: TRBD1
v_call: TRBV29-1
j_call: TRBJ2-7
clone_size: .
cdr3_aa: CSVRTGYEQYF
cdr3_nt: TGCAGCGTTCGGACAGGCTACGAGCAGTACTTC

d_call: TRBD1
v_call: TRBV27
j_call: TRBJ2-3
clone_size: few
cdr3_aa: CASRTGQFTDTQYF
cdr3_nt: TGTGCCAGCAGGACGGGACAGTTCACAGATACGCAGTATTTT

d_call: TRBD2
v_call: TRBV6-6
j_call: TRBJ2-2
clone_size: many
cdr3_aa: CASNTGTRLPGELFF
cdr3_nt: TGTGCCAGCAATACCGGGACTAGACTTCCCGGGGAGCTGTTTTTT

d_call: TRBD1
v_call: TRBV12-5
j_call: TRBJ1-1
clone_size: .
cdr3_aa: CASGRQGVSNTEAFF
cdr3_nt: TGTGCTAGTGGTCGACAGGGCGTCTCGAACACTGAAGCTTTCTTT